This TCR beta chain came from a study of early T cells in non-severe SARS-CoV-2 infection. Study results and limitations: VDJdb matches were skewed toward anti-spike CD8 T cell responses.

Regarding this clonotype: Its target is not known.

Unique molecular identifiers (one per individual cDNA molecule) were attached. A single record per CDR3 protein comes from TCRdb applying MiXCR to the 5' RACE reads. The sample has tens of thousands of distinct CDR3 sequences; over 9.5% are singletons. Trimming took 4 bases from V and 0 from J, leaving 13 bases between them. Per the germline V gene, CDR1 is LGHDT and CDR2 is YNNKEL (reference sequence). CDR3 length: 16 amino acids. The specimen was whole blood, collected at baseline. The V call is TRBV3-1, the J call TRBJ2-1, with TRBD1 as a possible D gene (6 bases). This receptor was taken from an adult who was a healthcare worker with PCR-confirmed SARS-CoV-2 infection or an uninfected control (not recorded which). The CDR3 DNA is TGTGCCAGCAGCCCAGTCGACAGGAGCTCCTACAATGAGCAGTTCTTC. Residues: CASSPVDRSSYNEQFF.